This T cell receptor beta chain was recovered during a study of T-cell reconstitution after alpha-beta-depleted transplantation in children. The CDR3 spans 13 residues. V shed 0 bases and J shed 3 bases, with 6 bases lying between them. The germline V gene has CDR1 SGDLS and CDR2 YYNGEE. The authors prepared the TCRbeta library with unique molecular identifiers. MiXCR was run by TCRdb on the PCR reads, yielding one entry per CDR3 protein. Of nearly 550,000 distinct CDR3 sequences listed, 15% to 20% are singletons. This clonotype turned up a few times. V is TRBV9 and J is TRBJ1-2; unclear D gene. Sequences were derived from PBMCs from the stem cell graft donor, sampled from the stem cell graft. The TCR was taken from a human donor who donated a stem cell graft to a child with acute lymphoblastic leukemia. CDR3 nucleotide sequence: TGTGCCAGCAGCGTAGGGGATTACTATGGCTACACCTTC. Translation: CASSVGDYYGYTF. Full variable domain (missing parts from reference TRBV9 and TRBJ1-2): DSGVTQTPKHLITATGQRVTLRCSPRSGDLSVYWYQQSLDQGLQFLIQYYNGEERAKGNILERFSAQQFPDLHSELNLSSLELGDSALYFCASSVGDYYGYTFGSGTRLTVV.